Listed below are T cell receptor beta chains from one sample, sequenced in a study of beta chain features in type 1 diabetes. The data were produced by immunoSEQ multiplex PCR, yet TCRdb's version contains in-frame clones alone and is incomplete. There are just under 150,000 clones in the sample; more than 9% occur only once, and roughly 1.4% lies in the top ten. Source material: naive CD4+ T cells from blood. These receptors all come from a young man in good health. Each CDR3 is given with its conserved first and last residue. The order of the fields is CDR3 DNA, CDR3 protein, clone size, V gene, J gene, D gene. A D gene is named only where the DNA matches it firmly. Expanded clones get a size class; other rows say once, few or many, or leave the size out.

DNA: TGTGCCAGCAGCTCCCCGAACGGGGGGCCGCCCCAGCATTTT; CDR3: CASSSPNGGPPQHF; size: .; V: TRBV28; J: TRBJ1-5; D: .
DNA: TGTGCCAGCAGCTTGGTGGGGCTCCCAGAGACCCAGTACTTC; CDR3: CASSLVGLPETQYF; size: few; V: TRBV5-4; J: TRBJ2-5; D: .
DNA: TGTGCCAGCAGCTTAGTACTGGGACAGGGGTCACCCCTCCACTTT; CDR3: CASSLVLGQGSPLHF; size: .; V: TRBV7-2; J: TRBJ1-6; D: TRBD1
DNA: TGTGCCAGCAGCAACAGGGGGCTCAACACTGAAGCTTTCTTT; CDR3: CASSNRGLNTEAFF; size: .; V: TRBV6-5; J: TRBJ1-1; D: TRBD1
DNA: TGTGCCAGCAGCCATAAGAGTAGAGAGACCCAGTACTTC; CDR3: CASSHKSRETQYF; size: .; V: TRBV14; J: TRBJ2-5; D: .
DNA: TGTGCCAGCAGCTTAGAGAAGGGGGCAGCCTACGAGCAGTACTTC; CDR3: CASSLEKGAAYEQYF; size: few; V: TRBV7-2; J: TRBJ2-7; D: TRBD1
DNA: TGTGCCAGCAGCTTAACCCCAGGGGGCGTCTACGAGCAGTACTTC; CDR3: CASSLTPGGVYEQYF; size: .; V: TRBV7-2; J: TRBJ2-7; D: TRBD1
DNA: TGTGCCAGCAGCTTAGTGGCACGGGGAGAGACCCAGTACTTC; CDR3: CASSLVARGETQYF; size: .; V: TRBV7-2; J: TRBJ2-5; D: .
DNA: TGTGCCAGCAGCTTAGGGGGACAGGGGGCAATGCAGCAGTTCTTC; CDR3: CASSLGGQGAMQQFF; size: few; V: TRBV13; J: TRBJ2-1; D: TRBD1
DNA: TGTGCCAGCAGTTACTCGCGGGGGGCCAAAAACATTCAGTACTTC; CDR3: CASSYSRGAKNIQYF; size: .; V: TRBV6-5; J: TRBJ2-4; D: TRBD2
DNA: TGTGCCAGCAGTATCGACAGGGGAGGACTAGCGGGGGGGCTAGCCAAAAACATTCAGTACTTC; CDR3: CASSIDRGGLAGGLAKNIQYF; size: few; V: TRBV28; J: TRBJ2-4; D: TRBD2
DNA: TGTGCCAGCTCTCCGGCGTATTCAGGGGGAACTAATGAAAAACTGTTTTTT; CDR3: CASSPAYSGGTNEKLFF; size: .; V: TRBV18; J: TRBJ1-4; D: TRBD1
DNA: TGCGCCAGCAGCCAAGAGGTCGGGGGGGACCTCCGGGACGAGCAGTACTTC; CDR3: CASSQEVGGDLRDEQYF; size: few; V: TRBV4-1; J: TRBJ2-7; D: TRBD2
DNA: TGCGCCAGCAGAACCGGTAGCGGGGGCTCTGGAGATACGCAGTATTTT; CDR3: CASRTGSGGSGDTQYF; size: few; V: TRBV5-1; J: TRBJ2-3; D: TRBD2
DNA: TGTGCCAGCAGCGCGGGACAGGAAACCTACAATGAGCAGTTCTTC; CDR3: CASSAGQETYNEQFF; size: few; V: TRBV9; J: TRBJ2-1; D: TRBD1
DNA: TGCGCCAGCAGCCCCCTAGCGGGGGGGCCCAACGAGCAGTACTTC; CDR3: CASSPLAGGPNEQYF; size: .; V: TRBV5-1; J: TRBJ2-7; D: TRBD2
DNA: TGTGCCAGCAGCTCGCGACAGTATAGCAATCAGCCCCAGCATTTT; CDR3: CASSSRQYSNQPQHF; size: .; V: TRBV7-2; J: TRBJ1-5; D: .
DNA: TGCGCCAGCAGCTTGGACAGACAAGTCAATGAGCAGTTCTTC; CDR3: CASSLDRQVNEQFF; size: .; V: TRBV5-1; J: TRBJ2-1; D: .
DNA: TGTGCCAGCTCACCACCGGTCGGCGGCAGGGGATACTACAATGAGCAGTTCTTC; CDR3: CASSPPVGGRGYYNEQFF; size: .; V: TRBV18; J: TRBJ2-1; D: .
DNA: TGTGCCAGCAGCTCCCGTGGAGCGGGGGGCTTGAACACCGGGGAGCTGTTTTTT; CDR3: CASSSRGAGGLNTGELFF; size: .; V: TRBV9; J: TRBJ2-2; D: TRBD2
DNA: TGTGCCAGCAGCCTTGACTCGTCCCAAGAGACCCAGTACTTC; CDR3: CASSLDSSQETQYF; size: many; V: TRBV6-5; J: TRBJ2-5; D: .
DNA: TGTGCCAGTAGTGATGAGAGGAATTCACCCCTCCACTTT; CDR3: CASSDERNSPLHF; size: .; V: TRBV19; J: TRBJ1-6; D: .
DNA: TGTGCCAGCAGTGAAGCGGGACAGGGCGGTCTCCTCCACTTT; CDR3: CASSEAGQGGLLHF; size: .; V: TRBV2; J: TRBJ1-6; D: TRBD1
DNA: TGTGCCAGCAGCCAAGCACAAGAGACCCAGTACTTC; CDR3: CASSQAQETQYF; size: .; V: TRBV14; J: TRBJ2-5; D: .
DNA: TGCAGTGCTAGCAAAAACTATGGCTACACCTTC; CDR3: CSASKNYGYTF; size: few; V: TRBV20-1; J: TRBJ1-2; D: .
DNA: TGTGCCAGTAGTACCTGGACACCGAATCAGCCCCAGCATTTT; CDR3: CASSTWTPNQPQHF; size: few; V: TRBV19; J: TRBJ1-5; D: .
DNA: TGTGCCAGTAGTATAGCCCAACAGTTTGTTAGCAATCAGCCCCAGCATTTT; CDR3: CASSIAQQFVSNQPQHF; size: few; V: TRBV19; J: TRBJ1-5; D: .
DNA: TGTGCCAGCAGGGACAGGGGCACTGGAAACACCATATATTTT; CDR3: CASRDRGTGNTIYF; size: few; V: TRBV5-6; J: TRBJ1-3; D: TRBD1
DNA: TGTGCCAGCAGTGAAACAGGGTCCTATAATTCACCCCTCCACTTT; CDR3: CASSETGSYNSPLHF; size: .; V: TRBV25-1; J: TRBJ1-6; D: .